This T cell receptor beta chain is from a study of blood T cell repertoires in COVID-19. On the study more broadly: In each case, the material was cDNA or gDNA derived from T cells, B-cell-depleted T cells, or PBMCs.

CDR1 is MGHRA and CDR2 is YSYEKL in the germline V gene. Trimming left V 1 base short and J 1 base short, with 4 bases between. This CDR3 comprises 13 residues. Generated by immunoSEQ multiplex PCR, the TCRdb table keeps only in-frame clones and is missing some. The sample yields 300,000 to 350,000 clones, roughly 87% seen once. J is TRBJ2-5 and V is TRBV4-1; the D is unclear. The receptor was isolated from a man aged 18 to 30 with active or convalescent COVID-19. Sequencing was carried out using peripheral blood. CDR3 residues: CASSQALQETQYF. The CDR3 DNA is TGCGCCAGCAGCCAAGCCCTCCAAGAGACCCAGTACTTC.